The source of this T cell receptor (beta chain) is a study of blood T cell repertoires in COVID-19. Study overall: Nucleic acid was either cDNA or gDNA, and it came from T cells, B-cell-depleted T cells, or PBMCs.

Original processing methods: How many nucleated cells were present was estimated from reference gene primer amplification. Measured with immunoSEQ multiplex PCR; TCRdb has only the in-frame clones, and not every one. The V and J calls and clone size were taken over from that table, and D and trimming were inferred from the DNA. The table has approximately 180,000 clones, around nine tenths seen once. From germline, CDR1 is SGHKS and CDR2 YYEKEE (reference sequence). The CDR3 sequence is 12 residues long. V was trimmed by 5 bases and J by 4 bases, leaving 9 bases between them. Specimen: peripheral blood. The rearrangement uses TRBV5-5 and TRBJ1-1, with a possible D match to TRBD1 (6 bases). The receptor was derived from a man aged 35-49 years with active or convalescent COVID-19. CDR3 region: CASSRTATEAFF. CDR3 bases: TGTGCCAGCAGTCGGACAGCCACTGAAGCTTTCTTT.